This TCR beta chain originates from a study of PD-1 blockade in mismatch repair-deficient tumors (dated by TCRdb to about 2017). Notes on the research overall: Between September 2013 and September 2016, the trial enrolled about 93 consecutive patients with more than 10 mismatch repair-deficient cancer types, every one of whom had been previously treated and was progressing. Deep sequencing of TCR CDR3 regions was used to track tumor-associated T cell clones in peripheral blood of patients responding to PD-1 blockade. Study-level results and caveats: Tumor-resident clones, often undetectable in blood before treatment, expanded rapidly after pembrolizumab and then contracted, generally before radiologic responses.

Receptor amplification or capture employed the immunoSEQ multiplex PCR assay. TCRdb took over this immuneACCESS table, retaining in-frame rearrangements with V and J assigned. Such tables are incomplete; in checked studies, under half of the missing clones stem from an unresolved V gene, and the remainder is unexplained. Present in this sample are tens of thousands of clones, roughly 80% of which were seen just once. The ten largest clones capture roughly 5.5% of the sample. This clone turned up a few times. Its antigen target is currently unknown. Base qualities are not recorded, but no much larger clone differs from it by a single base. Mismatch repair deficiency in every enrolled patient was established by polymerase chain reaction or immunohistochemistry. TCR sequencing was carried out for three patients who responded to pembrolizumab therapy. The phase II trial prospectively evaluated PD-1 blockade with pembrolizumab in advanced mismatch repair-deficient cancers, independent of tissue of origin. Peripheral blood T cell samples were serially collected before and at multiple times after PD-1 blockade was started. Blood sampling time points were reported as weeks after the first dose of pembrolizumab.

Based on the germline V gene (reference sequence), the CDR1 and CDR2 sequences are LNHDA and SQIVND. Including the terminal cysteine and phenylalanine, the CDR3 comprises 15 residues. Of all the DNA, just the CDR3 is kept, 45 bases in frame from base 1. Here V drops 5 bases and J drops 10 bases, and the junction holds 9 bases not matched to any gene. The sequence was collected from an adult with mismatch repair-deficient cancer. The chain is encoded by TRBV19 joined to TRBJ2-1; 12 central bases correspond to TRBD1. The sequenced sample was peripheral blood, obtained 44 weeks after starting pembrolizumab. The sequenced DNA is TGTGCCAGTAGTGCCACCGGGACAGGGGGCCGCGAGCAGTTCTTC. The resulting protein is CASSATGTGGREQFF.